The rows below give T cell receptor beta chains drawn from one sample of a study of shared clonotypes between healthy human individuals. Clones were sequenced by immunoSEQ multiplex PCR, and TCRdb holds only the in-frame ones, with some missing. The table has roughly 2 million clones, roughly 95% seen once; the top ten hold 0.1% to 0.15%. The material sequenced was naive CD4+ T cells sorted from blood. The receptors come from a man between 18 and 29 years old in good health. Both conserved end residues are part of each CDR3. A D gene is named only where the DNA matches it firmly. Some rows mark clone size as missing; the rest say once, few, many or name a class of expanded clone.

TRBD2,TRBV18,TRBJ2-2,NA,TGTGCCAGCTCACCGAGGAGCGGGAGGACCGGGGAGCTGTTTTTT,CASSPRSGRTGELFF
NA,TRBV14,TRBJ2-1,NA,TGTGCCAGCAGCCGGTGGGGTGCAAACGACCCCTACAATGAGCAGTTCTTC,CASSRWGANDPYNEQFF
NA,TRBV28,TRBJ2-5,once,TGTGCCAGCAGTTTAGGAGTACAAGAGACCCAGTACTTC,CASSLGVQETQYF
NA,TRBV6-5,TRBJ1-1,NA,TGTGCCAGCAGTTACGATGGACGGTACAGAGAAGCTTTCTTT,CASSYDGRYREAFF
NA,TRBV5-1,TRBJ2-7,NA,TGCGCCAGCAGCTTGAGCACAGGGCCCTACGAGCAGTACTTC,CASSLSTGPYEQYF
NA,TRBV5-1,TRBJ2-7,NA,TGCGCCAGCAGCCCTCTTGGGGGCCACCAGTACTTC,CASSPLGGHQYF
NA,TRBV2,TRBJ2-5,NA,TGTGCCAGCGGCCGGACGGAGAGGGAGACCCAGTACTTC,CASGRTERETQYF
NA,TRBV6-6,TRBJ1-1,NA,TGTGCCAGCAGTCTCGGCTTCGAAGCTTTCTTT,CASSLGFEAFF
NA,TRBV4-1,TRBJ2-2,once,TGCGCCAGCAGCCCGGACACCGGGGAGCTGTTTTTT,CASSPDTGELFF
TRBD2,TRBV7-2,TRBJ2-5,NA,TGTGCCAGCAGCTTACGGGCGGGAGGAGAGACCCAGTACTTC,CASSLRAGGETQYF
NA,TRBV5-1,TRBJ1-2,NA,TGCGCCAGCAGCTTGGACTCTGCTAACTATGGCTACACCTTC,CASSLDSANYGYTF
NA,TRBV11-2,TRBJ1-4,NA,TGTGCCAGCAGCCGCCGGGGTAGGGAGTCGAATGAAAAACTGTTTTTT,CASSRRGRESNEKLFF
NA,TRBV6-5,TRBJ2-2,once,TGTGCCAGCAGTTACGGCAGGACTACCGACACCGGGGAGCTGTTTTTT,CASSYGRTTDTGELFF
NA,TRBV7-2,TRBJ2-7,NA,TGTGCCAGCAGCTACAGGGTCCTCGGCAAGGTGGATCTTTCCTACGAGCAGTACTTC,CASSYRVLGKVDLSYEQYF
TRBD1,TRBV5-1,TRBJ1-5,once,TGCGCCAGCAGCCCCGACGGACAGGCCAATCAGCCCCAGCATTTT,CASSPDGQANQPQHF
NA,TRBV5-1,TRBJ1-2,NA,TGCGCCAGCAGCCCCGGGACACCAAACGATGGCTACACCTTC,CASSPGTPNDGYTF
NA,TRBV2,TRBJ2-7,NA,TGTGCCAGCCTGAGTGGGTTCTCGTACGAGCAGTACTTC,CASLSGFSYEQYF
NA,TRBV15,TRBJ2-5,NA,TGTGCCACCAGCAGTCTCCGCACAGTTCATGCGACCCAGTACTTC,CATSSLRTVHATQYF
NA,TRBV5-1,TRBJ1-3,NA,TGCGCCAGCAGCTTGGCAGGTTATGGAAACACCATATATTTT,CASSLAGYGNTIYF
NA,TRBV5-1,TRBJ2-2,NA,TGCGCCAGCAGCCCCCTCGGGGCAGGGAACACCGGGGAGCTGTTTTTT,CASSPLGAGNTGELFF
NA,TRBV9,TRBJ2-5,NA,TGTGCCAGCAGCGTAGGTCCGGGACTCTCAGGAGAGACCCAGTACTTC,CASSVGPGLSGETQYF
NA,TRBV19,TRBJ2-7,NA,TGTGCCAGTAGAAGGAGCGGAGGGGTCTACGAGCAGTACTTC,CASRRSGGVYEQYF
NA,TRBV7-2,TRBJ1-2,NA,TGTGCCAGCAGCTTAGGGGCCCAGGCTGGCTATGGCTACACCTTC,CASSLGAQAGYGYTF
TRBD1,TRBV28,TRBJ2-1,NA,TGTGCCAGCTTTTCCGGGACAGGAGGGGAGCAGTTCTTC,CASFSGTGGEQFF
NA,TRBV10-3,TRBJ1-5,NA,TGTGCCATCAGTGCCGGAGGCCAGAATCAGCCCCAGCATTTT,CAISAGGQNQPQHF
TRBD2,TRBV6-6,TRBJ2-5,NA,TGTGCCAGACCGGGACTAGCTTTGCTAGAGACCCAGTACTTC,CARPGLALLETQYF
TRBD1,TRBV6-5,TRBJ2-7,once,TGTGCCAGCAGTCCTTTGACAGGGAAACTATCCGAGCAGTACTTC,CASSPLTGKLSEQYF
NA,TRBV27,TRBJ1-1,NA,TGTGCCAGCAGCCGGTGGGGAACTGAAGCTTTCTTT,CASSRWGTEAFF
TRBD2,TRBV6-5,TRBJ2-1,NA,TGTGCCAGCAGTTATCTCGGACTAGCGGACCACAATGAGCAGTTCTTC,CASSYLGLADHNEQFF
TRBD1,TRBV28,TRBJ2-7,NA,TGTGCCAGCAGTTCCCCCGGGACAGGGGCCAACGAGCAGTACTTC,CASSSPGTGANEQYF
NA,TRBV6-5,TRBJ2-5,NA,TGTGCCAGCAGTTACTCGGGTCTACGCCAAGAGACCCAGTACTTC,CASSYSGLRQETQYF
TRBD1,TRBV6-1,TRBJ2-7,NA,TGTGCCAGCAGTGCAATGGGGGACAGGGCCTACGAGCAGTACTTC,CASSAMGDRAYEQYF
NA,TRBV4-3,TRBJ1-5,NA,TGCGCCAGCAGCCCGGGACAAGGAGATCTTAGCAATCAGCCCCAGCATTTT,CASSPGQGDLSNQPQHF
NA,TRBV6-5,TRBJ1-1,NA,TGTGCCAGCAGTTTAAACCGGGACCGCTACTTT,CASSLNRDRYF
NA,TRBV13,TRBJ1-1,NA,TGTGCCAGCAGCTTAGCTGGTGAAGCTTTCTTT,CASSLAGEAFF
NA,TRBV6-1,TRBJ2-3,NA,TGTGCCAGCAGTGAGACTGCCACCAGTCCAGATACGCAGTATTTT,CASSETATSPDTQYF
NA,TRBV30,TRBJ2-5,NA,TGTGCCTGGAGTGTACGAGGCGGGACACGAGGGGAGCAGTACTTC,CAWSVRGGTRGEQYF
TRBD2,TRBV5-1,TRBJ2-7,NA,TGCGCCAGCAGTCGGGACTATCCCACCTACGAGCAGTACTTC,CASSRDYPTYEQYF
NA,TRBV11-3,TRBJ2-1,NA,TGTGCCAGCAGCTTAGTTGGGCGGTACAATGAGCAGTTCTTC,CASSLVGRYNEQFF
NA,TRBV4-3,TRBJ2-4,once,TGCGCCAGCAGCCAAGACTTCGAGGCCCTAGCCTCGGGCATTCAGTACTTC,CASSQDFEALASGIQYF
NA,TRBV14,TRBJ2-7,NA,TGTGCCAGCAGCCGTGACACCTCCTACGAGCAGTACTTC,CASSRDTSYEQYF
NA,TRBV6-1,TRBJ2-7,NA,TGTGCCAGCAGTGACCAGGGTCTAGGGGAGCAGTACTTC,CASSDQGLGEQYF
TRBD1,TRBV28,TRBJ1-1,NA,TGTGCCAGCAGTTTAAGGGGACAGGGCCCTGAAGCTTTCTTT,CASSLRGQGPEAFF
NA,TRBV11-2,TRBJ1-2,once,TGTGCCAGCAGCTTAGATCAGGCGGTCTATGGCTACACCTTC,CASSLDQAVYGYTF
NA,TRBV5-6,TRBJ2-5,NA,TGTGCCAGCCTGGGAGGAAAGACCCAGTACTTC,CASLGGKTQYF
NA,TRBV10-3,TRBJ2-2,NA,TGTGCCTCGAGGGGGACGTCTGCCGGGGAGCTGTTTTTT,CASRGTSAGELFF
NA,TRBV10-3,TRBJ1-3,NA,TGTGCCATCAGGACGACATCCAGCCGGGAAAACACCATATATTTT,CAIRTTSSRENTIYF
NA,TRBV11-3,TRBJ2-3,NA,TGTGCCAGCAGCTTAGGGGCAAATACGCAGTATTTT,CASSLGANTQYF
NA,TRBV2,TRBJ2-1,NA,TGTGCCAGCAGAAAGGGGGAGAGCTCCTACAATGAGCAGTTCTTC,CASRKGESSYNEQFF
NA,TRBV29-1,TRBJ2-1,NA,TGCAGCGTCGTTGACAGGGAGGGTGAGCAGTTCTTC,CSVVDREGEQFF
NA,TRBV29-1,TRBJ1-3,NA,TGCAGCGTTGAGGCAGGGCGAAACACCATATATTTT,CSVEAGRNTIYF